The next 23 T cell receptor beta chains were all read from a single sample in a study of blood T cell repertoires in COVID-19. Using immunoSEQ multiplex PCR, the repertoire was profiled, and TCRdb retains in-frame clones only, with some absent. The sample holds 150,000 to 200,000 clones, about 88% seen once. The sample was peripheral blood. Receptors originate from a woman aged 25 to 39 with active or convalescent COVID-19.

The chain recombines TRBV20-1 with TRBJ2-1; 11 nucleotides align to TRBD2. Germline assignment: CDR1 DFQATT and CDR2 SNEGSKA (reference sequence). V shed 3 bases, J shed 3 bases, and the junction held 10 bases outside the gene matches. The CDR3 totals 17 residues. In nucleotides, the CDR3 is TGCAGTGCTAGTCCCTCTAGCGGGAGGAGAGACTACAATGAGCAGTTCTTC. Translated: CSASPSSGRRDYNEQFF.

The chain has TRBV7-9 and TRBJ1-1, with 9 bases lining up with TRBD1. V lost 4 bases and J lost 7; bases outside the gene matches: 4. This CDR3 comprises 13 residues. Germline V gene data show CDR1 as SEHNR and CDR2 as FQNEAQ (reference sequence). The CDR3 DNA sequence: TGTGCCAGCAGCTCCTCGACAGGGGGTGAAGCTTTCTTT. This encodes CASSSSTGGEAFF.

The genes are TRBV2 and TRBJ2-5; a possible D gene is TRBD2 (5 bases). This CDR3 comprises 11 residues. V lost 4 bases, J lost 5 bases, and 5 bases lay in between. CDR1 is SNHLY, CDR2 FYNNEI, per germline. CDR3 protein: CASSAGETQYF. CDR3 nucleotides: TGTGCCAGCAGTGCGGGGGAGACCCAGTACTTC.

In this sample, this clone turned up once. The rearrangement uses TRBV28 and TRBJ2-1, with 7 bases that match TRBD2. CDR1 is MDHEN and CDR2 is SYDVKM in the germline V gene. Unmatched junction bases numbered 5, after V lost 2 bases and J lost 1 base. CDR3 size: 16 residues. CDR3 loop: CASSLGGSGSYNEQFF. For the CDR3, the DNA is TGTGCCAGCAGTTTAGGCGGGAGTGGTTCCTACAATGAGCAGTTCTTC.

This clone was seen a single time. The chain uses TRBV4-1 and TRBJ2-7; D gene uncertain. The CDR3 consists of 13 residues. Germline CDR1 reads MGHRA; CDR2 reads YSYEKL. Trimming cost V 1 base and J 5 bases, with 9 bases left between them. CDR3 sequence: CASSQGTDNEQYF. The CDR3 DNA reads as TGCGCCAGCAGCCAAGGAACAGACAACGAGCAGTACTTC.

CDR3 sequence (DNA): TGTGCCAGTAGTATAGATCGCGAAGATCAGCCCCAGCATTTT. It encodes CASSIDREDQPQHF. The chain links TRBV19 to TRBJ1-5; D is ambiguous. In germline, CDR1 is LNHDA, CDR2 SQIVND (reference sequence). This CDR3 region has 14 residues. V was clipped by 0 bases and J by 5 bases, with 8 bases between them.

Concerning this clone itself: The limits of the CDR3 on the DNA are not certain, so only TCRdb's listed CDR3 is given. The rearrangement links TRBV6-4 to TRBJ1-5. Germline CDR1 is MRHNA and CDR2 is SNTAGT. With termini counted, the CDR3 has 19 amino acids. CDR3: CASRADGGSGLIAISPSIF.

This chain connects TRBV9 to TRBJ1-6; D perhaps matches TRBD1 (6 bases). This CDR3 is 14 amino acids long. Trimming took 4 bases from V and 3 from J, leaving 8 bases between them. Germline CDR1 is SGDLS and CDR2 is YYNGEE. The DNA of the CDR3 is TGTGCCAGCAGCTCGACAGGCTATAATTCACCCCTCCACTTT. It codes for CASSSTGYNSPLHF.

The chain couples TRBV10-3 to TRBJ1-1; D perhaps matches TRBD1 (5 bases). Germline CDR1 and CDR2: ENHRY and SYGVKD. Trimming cost V 5 bases and J 2 bases, with 12 bases left between them. This CDR3 is built from 14 residues. The CDR3 DNA follows: TGTGCCATCAGTAAGGACGGGGGAAACACTGAAGCTTTCTTT. Its protein is CAISKDGGNTEAFF.

V usage is TRBV24-1 and J usage is TRBJ2-5; the D gene is possibly TRBD1 (6 bases). CDR1 and CDR2 from the germline V gene are KGHDR and SFDVKD. With 9 bases removed from V and 4 bases from J, the gap between germline ends came to 11 bases. This CDR3 contains 12 residues. The CDR3 sequence is CATSDSPETQYF. Here the CDR3 DNA reads TGTGCCACCTCGGACAGCCCAGAGACCCAGTACTTC.

The J gene is TRBJ2-1, the V gene TRBV9; 7 bases fit TRBD1. Germline loops: CDR1 SGDLS, CDR2 YYNGEE. This CDR3 is built from 14 residues. After removal of 0 bases from V and 4 bases from J, the junction contained 1 base not matched to a gene. The CDR3 DNA follows: TGTGCCAGCAGCGTAGAGGGACAGTACAATGAGCAGTTCTTC. Translating it yields CASSVEGQYNEQFF. Using reference TRBV9 and TRBJ2-1 for the parts outside the CDR3, the full variable domain is DSGVTQTPKHLITATGQRVTLRCSPRSGDLSVYWYQQSLDQGLQFLIQYYNGEERAKGNILERFSAQQFPDLHSELNLSSLELGDSALYFCASSVEGQYNEQFFGPGTRLTVL.

The gene calls are TRBV6-5 and TRBJ1-3; D unclear. CDR3 size: 16 residues. Germline V gives CDR1 MNHEY, CDR2 SVGAGI. V lost 2 bases to trimming and J lost 4 bases, with 15 bases between them. The DNA for the CDR3 is TGTGCCAGCAGTTACAGTACAGCCGGTGGCGGAAACACCATATATTTT. It yields the protein CASSYSTAGGGNTIYF.

The J gene is TRBJ2-4, the V gene TRBV19; 8 bases are shared with TRBD2. Germline trimming cut 6 bases from V and 6 bases from J; bases unmatched to any gene: 4. This CDR3 comprises 13 residues. Germline V gene sequence: CDR1 LNHDA, CDR2 SQIVND (reference sequence). The CDR3: CASRPSGGNIQYF. The CDR3 DNA reads as TGTGCCAGTAGACCGAGCGGGGGAAACATTCAGTACTTC.

In this sample, this clone turned up a few times. The chain joins TRBV2 to TRBJ2-7; D may be TRBD1 (6 bases). The germline V gene encodes CDR1 SNHLY and CDR2 FYNNEI. V lost 7 bases, J lost 7 bases, and 23 bases lay in between. The CDR3 has 15 amino acids. The CDR3 DNA reads as TGTGCCAGCACTGAGCCGGGACATAAGATAGGGGAGCAGTACTTC. It codes for CASTEPGHKIGEQYF.

The V call is TRBV7-9, the J call TRBJ2-2; 14 nucleotides match TRBD2. Germline V gives CDR1 SEHNR, CDR2 FQNEAQ (reference sequence). Unmatched junction bases numbered 4, after V lost 6 bases and J lost 7 bases. This CDR3 contains 15 residues. Here the CDR3 reads CASRGTSGSIGELFF. The DNA of the CDR3 is TGTGCCAGCAGGGGGACTAGCGGGAGTATCGGGGAGCTGTTTTTT.

The V and J genes are TRBV14 and TRBJ1-1; D may be TRBD1 (6 bases). CDR1 SGHDN and CDR2 FVKESK come from the germline V gene. The CDR3 consists of 14 residues. Deletions cut 2 bases from V and 0 bases from J, with 7 bases between. The CDR3 spells CASSQQGMNTEAFF. CDR3 DNA: TGTGCCAGCAGCCAACAGGGGATGAACACTGAAGCTTTCTTT.

The J gene is TRBJ1-1, the V gene TRBV2; 8 bases are shared with TRBD1. V was pared by 5 bases and J by 0 bases, with 2 bases of the junction left unmatched. There are 14 residues in the CDR3. Germline V gene data show CDR1 as SNHLY and CDR2 as FYNNEI. The CDR3 is CASSRQGMNTEAFF. The CDR3 region has the DNA TGTGCCAGCAGTCGACAGGGGATGAACACTGAAGCTTTCTTT.

This clone was observed a single time. The V call is TRBV10-1, the J call TRBJ2-7; TRBD1 agrees at 10 bases. J was trimmed by 3 bases and V by 6 bases; bases with no gene match: 8. This CDR3 has 15 amino acids. CDR1 WNHNN and CDR2 SYGVQD come from the germline V gene (reference sequence). The CDR3 is CASSPGTGAYYEQYF. The DNA of the CDR3 is TGCGCCAGCAGCCCCGGGACAGGGGCCTACTACGAGCAGTACTTC.

J is TRBJ1-6 and V is TRBV11-2; D not certain. The CDR3 extends over 14 amino acids. Germline-derived CDR1 and CDR2 are SGHAT and FQNNGV. Trimming took off 0 bases at V and 6 bases at J, with 6 bases between the two ends. CDR3 nucleotide sequence: TGTGCCAGCAGCTTAGAGCGCGGTAATTCACCCCTCCACTTT. It translates to CASSLERGNSPLHF.

The chain couples TRBV5-6 to TRBJ1-4; tentatively, D is TRBD1 (5 bases). The CDR3 extends over 13 amino acids. Trimming cost V 2 bases and J 9 bases, with 11 bases left between them. CDR1 is SGHDT, CDR2 YYEEEE, per germline. The CDR3 region has the DNA TGTGCCAGCAGCTTAGGGGTGGGCCAAAAACTGTTTTTT. Translating gives CASSLGVGQKLFF.

The chain couples TRBV12-5 to TRBJ1-1; D is uncertain. In germline, CDR1 is LGHNT, CDR2 FRNRAP. The germline V and J ends were trimmed by 6 bases and 6 bases, with 11 bases remaining between them. The length of the CDR3 is 12 residues. CDR3 amino acids: CASGIRVAEAFF. CDR3 bases: TGTGCTAGTGGGATCCGCGTAGCTGAAGCTTTCTTT.

The V and J genes are TRBV7-2 and TRBJ2-3, with D hard to call. The germline V gene encodes CDR1 SGHTA and CDR2 FQGNSA. The CDR3 spans 15 residues. Trimming took off 3 bases at V and 5 bases at J, with 15 bases between the two ends. CDR3 sequence: CASSLGANPGDTQYF. DNA of the CDR3: TGTGCCAGCAGCTTGGGCGCTAATCCAGGAGATACGCAGTATTTT. The entire variable domain, with the rest obtained from reference TRBV7-2 and TRBJ2-3, is as follows: GAGVSQSPSNKVTEKGKDVELRCDPISGHTALYWYRQSLGQGLEFLIYFQGNSAPDKSGLPSDRFSAERTGGSVSTLTIQRTQQEDSAVYLCASSLGANPGDTQYFGPGTRLTVL.

This chain's CDR3 is CASSFAGAPEAFF. CDR3 DNA sequence: TGTGCCAGCAGTTTTGCGGGGGCCCCTGAAGCTTTCTTT. The chain is built from TRBV28 and TRBJ1-1; D is perhaps TRBD1 (6 bases). Germline V gene sequence: CDR1 MDHEN, CDR2 SYDVKM. V was pared by 3 bases and J by 6 bases, with 11 bases between. The CDR3 spans 13 residues.